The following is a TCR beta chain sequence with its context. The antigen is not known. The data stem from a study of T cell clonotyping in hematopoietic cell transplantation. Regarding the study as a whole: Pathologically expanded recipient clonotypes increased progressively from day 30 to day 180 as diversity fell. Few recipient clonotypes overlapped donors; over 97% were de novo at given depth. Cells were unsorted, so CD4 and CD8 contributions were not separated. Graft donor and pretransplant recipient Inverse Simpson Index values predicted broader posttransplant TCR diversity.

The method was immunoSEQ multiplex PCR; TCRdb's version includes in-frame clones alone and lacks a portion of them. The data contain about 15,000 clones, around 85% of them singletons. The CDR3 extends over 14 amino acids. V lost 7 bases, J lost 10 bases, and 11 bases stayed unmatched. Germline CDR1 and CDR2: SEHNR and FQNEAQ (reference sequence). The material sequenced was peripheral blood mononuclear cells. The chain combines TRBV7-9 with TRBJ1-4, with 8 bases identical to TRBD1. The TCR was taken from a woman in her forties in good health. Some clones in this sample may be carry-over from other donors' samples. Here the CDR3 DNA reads TGTGCCAGCACACCGGGACAGGTGATGCGAAAACTGTTTTTT. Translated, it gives CASTPGQVMRKLFF.